This T cell receptor beta chain was obtained from a study of shared clonotypes between healthy human individuals. Method: immunoSEQ multiplex PCR; TCRdb's copy keeps in-frame clones and lacks some. This sample has approximately 710,000 clones, with 90% found just once. As concerns this clone: Relative to the germline gene, one junction end is altered; a read error may explain this.

CD8 memory merged CD45RO+ cells and CCR7-negative CD45RA+ TemRA cells into one population. The CDR3 covers 17 residues. The V gene's germline CDR1 is MDHEN and CDR2 SYDVKM. The rearrangement uses TRBV28 and TRBJ2-7; D is perhaps TRBD1 (5 bases). This TCR came from a man between 18 and 29 years old in good health. Some clones in this sample may be carry-over from other donors' samples. The sequencing sample was made of memory CD8+ T cells from PBMCs. Noted subset: CD45RO+ cells pooled with CCR7-negative TemRA cells. CDR3 coding DNA: TGTGCCAGCAGGTTATCTCCAGGTTACGACAGCTCCTACGAGCAGTACTTC. The encoded protein is CASRLSPGYDSSYEQYF. The complete variable domain, with remaining parts taken from reference TRBV28 and TRBJ2-7, reads DVKVTQSSRYLVKRTGEKVFLECVQDMDHENMFWYRQDPGLGLRLIYFSYDVKMKEKGDIPEGYSVSREKKERFSLILESASTNQTSMYLCASRLSPGYDSSYEQYFGPGTRLTVT.